These 2 T cell receptor beta chains were sequenced from one sample in a study of identical twins. TCRdb independently ran MiXCR on the 5' RACE reads; one entry per CDR3 protein. This repertoire shows roughly 1.6 million distinct CDR3 sequences, under 35% found once; its top ten account for under 0.35%. The sequenced sample was cord blood. The receptors shown here come from a newborn girl in good health.

This clonotype was seen a few times. Written as DNA, the CDR3 is TGTGCCAGCAGCTTGGGGAAAGCGGGGAATTACAATGAGCAGTTCTTC. This translates into CASSLGKAGNYNEQFF. The V call is TRBV5-5, the J call TRBJ2-1, with 7 bases that match TRBD2. Trimming at V came to 0 bases and at J to 4 bases, leaving 7 bases not matched to a gene. The CDR3 has 16 amino acids. Germline CDR1 SGHKS, CDR2 YYEKEE (reference sequence).

The J gene is TRBJ1-5, the V gene TRBV10-3, with D possibly matching TRBD1 (5 bases). Germline CDR1 reads ENHRY; CDR2 reads SYGVKD. This CDR3 region has 14 residues. Trimming shortened V by 4 bases and J by 2 bases, and 9 bases separated the two germline ends. The CDR3 loop is CAISGRGGNQPQHF. The CDR3 DNA reads as TGTGCCATCAGTGGTCGGGGGGGCAATCAGCCCCAGCATTTT.